This T cell receptor beta chain was captured in a study of T cell changes during pregnancy in multiple sclerosis. Generated by immunoSEQ multiplex PCR, the TCRdb table keeps only in-frame clones and is missing some. The sample has over 25,000 clones, more than 90% seen once; the top ten hold roughly 0.41%. V lost 3 bases, J lost 4 bases, and 12 bases lay in between. Germline loops: CDR1 SGHTA, CDR2 FQGNSA. The CDR3 has 14 residues. The genes are TRBV7-2 and TRBJ1-2; tentative D call: TRBD1 (6 bases). The material was CD4+ T cells from peripheral blood mononuclear cells, obtained in the second trimester of pregnancy. The receptor comes from a female donor in good health, enrolled as a control in a pregnancy study. CDR3 in amino acids: CASSLGGRTYGYTF. CDR3 DNA: TGTGCCAGCAGCTTGGGGGGGCGCACCTATGGCTACACCTTC.